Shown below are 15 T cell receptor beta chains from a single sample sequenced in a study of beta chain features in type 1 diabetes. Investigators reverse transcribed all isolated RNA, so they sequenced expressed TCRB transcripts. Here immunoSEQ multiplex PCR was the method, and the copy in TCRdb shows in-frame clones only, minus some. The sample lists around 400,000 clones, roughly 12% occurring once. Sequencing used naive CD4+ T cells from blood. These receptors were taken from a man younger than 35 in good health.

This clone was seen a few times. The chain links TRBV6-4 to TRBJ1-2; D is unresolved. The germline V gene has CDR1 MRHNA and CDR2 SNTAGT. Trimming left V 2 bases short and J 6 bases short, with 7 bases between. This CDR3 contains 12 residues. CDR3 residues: CASSDGRHGYTF. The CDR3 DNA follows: TGTGCCAGCAGTGACGGGAGACATGGCTACACCTTC.

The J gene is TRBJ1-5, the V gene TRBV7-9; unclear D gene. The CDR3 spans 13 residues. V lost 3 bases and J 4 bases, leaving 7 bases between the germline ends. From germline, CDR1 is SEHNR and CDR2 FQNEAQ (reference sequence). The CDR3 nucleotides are TGTGCCAGCAGCTTTCTCCAGAATCAGCCCCAGCATTTT. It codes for CASSFLQNQPQHF. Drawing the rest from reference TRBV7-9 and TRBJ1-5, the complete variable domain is DTGVSQNPRHKITKRGQNVTFRCDPISEHNRLYWYRQTLGQGPEFLTYFQNEAQLEKSRLLSDRFSAERPKGSFSTLEIQRTEQGDSAMYLCASSFLQNQPQHFGDGTRLSIL.

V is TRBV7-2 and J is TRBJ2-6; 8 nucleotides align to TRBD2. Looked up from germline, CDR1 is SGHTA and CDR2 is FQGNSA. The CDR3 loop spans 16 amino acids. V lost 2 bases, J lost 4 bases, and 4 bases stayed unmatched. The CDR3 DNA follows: TGTGCCAGCAGCTTAATCGGGGGGGCCGGGGCCAACGTCCTGACTTTC. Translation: CASSLIGGAGANVLTF.

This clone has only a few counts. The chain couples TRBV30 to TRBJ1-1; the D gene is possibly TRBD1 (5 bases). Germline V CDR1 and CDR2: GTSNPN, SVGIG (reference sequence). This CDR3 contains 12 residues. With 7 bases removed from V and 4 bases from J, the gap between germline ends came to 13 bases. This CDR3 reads CASRAGGTEAFF. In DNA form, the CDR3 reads TGTGCCTCCAGGGCGGGGGGCACTGAAGCTTTCTTT. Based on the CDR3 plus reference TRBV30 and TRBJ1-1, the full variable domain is SQTIHQWPATLVQPVGSPLSLECTVEGTSNPNLYWYRQAAGRGLQLLFYSVGIGQISSEVPQNLSASRPQDRQFILSSKKLLLSDSGFYLCASRAGGTEAFFGQGTRLTVV.

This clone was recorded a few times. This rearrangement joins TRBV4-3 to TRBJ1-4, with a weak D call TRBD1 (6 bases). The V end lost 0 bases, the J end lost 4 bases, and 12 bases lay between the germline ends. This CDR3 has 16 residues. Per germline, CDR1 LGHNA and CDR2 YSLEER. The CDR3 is CASSQEWGHSNEKLFF. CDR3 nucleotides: TGCGCCAGCAGCCAAGAGTGGGGACATAGTAATGAAAAACTGTTTTTT.

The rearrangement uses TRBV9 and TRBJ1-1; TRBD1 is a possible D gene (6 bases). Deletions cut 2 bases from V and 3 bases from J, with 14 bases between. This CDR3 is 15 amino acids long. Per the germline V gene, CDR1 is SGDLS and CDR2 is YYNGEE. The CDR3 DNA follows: TGTGCCAGCAGCGTCTTACAGGGTGGGTACACTGAAGCTTTCTTT. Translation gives CASSVLQGGYTEAFF.

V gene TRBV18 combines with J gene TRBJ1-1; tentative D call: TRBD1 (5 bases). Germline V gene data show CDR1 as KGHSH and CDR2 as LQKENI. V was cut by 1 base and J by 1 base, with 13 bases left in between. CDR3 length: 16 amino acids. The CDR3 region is CASSPLLGQGNTEAFF. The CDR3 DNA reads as TGTGCCAGCTCACCACTCCTCGGTCAGGGGAACACTGAAGCTTTCTTT.

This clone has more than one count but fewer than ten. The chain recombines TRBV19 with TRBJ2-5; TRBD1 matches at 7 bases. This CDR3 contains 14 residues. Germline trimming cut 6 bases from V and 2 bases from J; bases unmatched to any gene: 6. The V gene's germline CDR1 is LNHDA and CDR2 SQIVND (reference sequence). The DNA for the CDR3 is TGTGCCAGTAGCCGACAGGGAGTTCAAGAGACCCAGTACTTC. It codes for CASSRQGVQETQYF.

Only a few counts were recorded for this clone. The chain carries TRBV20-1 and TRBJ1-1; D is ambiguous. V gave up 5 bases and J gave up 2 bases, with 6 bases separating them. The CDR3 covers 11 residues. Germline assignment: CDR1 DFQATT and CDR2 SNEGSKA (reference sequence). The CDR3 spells CSASLNTEAFF. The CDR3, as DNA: TGCAGTGCTTCCCTCAACACTGAAGCTTTCTTT.

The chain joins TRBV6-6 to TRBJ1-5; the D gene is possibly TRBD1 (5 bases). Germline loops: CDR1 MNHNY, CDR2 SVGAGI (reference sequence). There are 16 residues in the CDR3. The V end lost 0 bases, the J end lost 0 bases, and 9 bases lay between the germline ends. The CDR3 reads CASSYSPGYSNQPQHF. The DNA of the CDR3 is TGTGCCAGCAGTTACTCACCAGGGTATAGCAATCAGCCCCAGCATTTT.

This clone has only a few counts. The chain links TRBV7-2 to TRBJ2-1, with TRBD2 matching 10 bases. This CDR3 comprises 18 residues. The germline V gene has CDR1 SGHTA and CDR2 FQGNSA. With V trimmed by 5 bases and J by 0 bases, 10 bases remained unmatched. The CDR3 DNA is TGTGCCAGCAGCAAGCGATCCACTAGCGGGGTCTCCTACAATGAGCAGTTCTTC. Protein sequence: CASSKRSTSGVSYNEQFF.

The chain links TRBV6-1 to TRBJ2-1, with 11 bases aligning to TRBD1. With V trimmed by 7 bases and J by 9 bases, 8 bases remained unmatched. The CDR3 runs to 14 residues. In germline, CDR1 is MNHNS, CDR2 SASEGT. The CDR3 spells CASNGGQGAIEQFF. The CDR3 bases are TGTGCCAGCAATGGAGGACAGGGGGCTATTGAGCAGTTCTTC.

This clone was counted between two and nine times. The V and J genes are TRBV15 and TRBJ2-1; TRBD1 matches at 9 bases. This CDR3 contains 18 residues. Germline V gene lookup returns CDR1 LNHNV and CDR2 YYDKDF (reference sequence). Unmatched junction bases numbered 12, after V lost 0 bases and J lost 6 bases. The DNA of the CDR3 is TGTGCCACCAGCAGAGATATACAGGGGGCTTTCTCTGGCAATGAGCAGTTCTTC. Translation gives CATSRDIQGAFSGNEQFF. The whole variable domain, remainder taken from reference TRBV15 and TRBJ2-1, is DAMVIQNPRYQVTQFGKPVTLSCSQTLNHNVMYWYQQKSSQAPKLLFHYYDKDFNNEADTPDNFQSRRPNTSFCFLDIRSPGLGDTAMYLCATSRDIQGAFSGNEQFFGPGTRLTVL.

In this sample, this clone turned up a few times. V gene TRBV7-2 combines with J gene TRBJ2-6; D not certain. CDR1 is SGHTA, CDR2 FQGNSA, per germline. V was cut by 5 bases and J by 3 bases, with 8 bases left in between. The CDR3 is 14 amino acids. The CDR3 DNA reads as TGTGCCAGCAGCCCTCGGGTTGGGGCCAACGTCCTGACTTTC. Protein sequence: CASSPRVGANVLTF.

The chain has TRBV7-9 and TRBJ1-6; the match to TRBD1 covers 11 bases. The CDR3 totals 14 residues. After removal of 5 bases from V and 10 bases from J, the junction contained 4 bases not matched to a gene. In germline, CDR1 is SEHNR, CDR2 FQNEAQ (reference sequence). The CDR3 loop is CASSRDRGFSPLHF. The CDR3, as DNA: TGTGCCAGCAGCCGGGACAGGGGGTTCTCACCCCTCCACTTT. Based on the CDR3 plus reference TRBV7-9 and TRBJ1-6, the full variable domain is DTGVSQNPRHKITKRGQNVTFRCDPISEHNRLYWYRQTLGQGPEFLTYFQNEAQLEKSRLLSDRFSAERPKGSFSTLEIQRTEQGDSAMYLCASSRDRGFSPLHFGNGTRLTVT.